The 16 T cell receptor beta chains presented below share a single source sample, sequenced in a study of shared clonotypes between healthy human individuals. The protocol was immunoSEQ multiplex PCR, while the TCRdb copy is restricted to in-frame clones and leaves out a portion. The table lists about 590,000 clones, roughly 95% of them singletons. CD45RO-negative cells were positively selected for CCR7, leaving out terminally differentiated effector memory CD45RA+ cells. The source material was naive CD8+ T cells sorted from blood. These receptors originate from a woman aged 25 to 45 in good health.

This sequence joins TRBV29-1 and TRBJ2-1, with D possibly TRBD2 on 5 matching bases. The CDR3 loop spans 14 amino acids. Germline CDR1 and CDR2: SQVTM and ANQGSEA. V lost 3 bases and J lost 0, with 9 bases in between. The CDR3 loop is CSVDVGSSYNEQFF. The CDR3 bases are TGCAGCGTTGACGTGGGGAGCTCCTACAATGAGCAGTTCTTC.

The DNA for the CDR3 is TGTGCCACCAGCACTGACTCGACCCTTAATGAAAAACTGTTTTTT. Amino acid sequence: CATSTDSTLNEKLFF. The V gene is TRBV15, the J gene TRBJ1-4; no clear D. This CDR3 has 15 amino acids. The V gene's germline CDR1 is LNHNV and CDR2 YYDKDF (reference sequence). Deletions cut 4 bases from V and 4 bases from J, with 13 bases between.

The chain has TRBV4-1 and TRBJ1-5; 7 bases map to TRBD1. Trimming removed 1 base from V and 3 bases from J; junction bases left unmatched: 6. The CDR3 is 16 amino acids. Per germline, CDR1 MGHRA and CDR2 YSYEKL. The CDR3: CASSQGLRGLNQPQHF. CDR3 nucleotide sequence: TGCGCCAGCAGCCAAGGGCTAAGGGGGCTCAATCAGCCCCAGCATTTT.

The chain uses TRBV11-3 and TRBJ2-1, with D perhaps matching TRBD2 (6 bases). Trimming stripped 5 bases from V and 7 bases from J, with 15 bases between. This CDR3 contains 14 residues. Germline V gene data show CDR1 as SGHNT and CDR2 as YENEEA. This CDR3 reads CASSAGTVGNEQFF. CDR3 coding DNA: TGTGCCAGCAGCGCCGGGACTGTCGGGAATGAGCAGTTCTTC.

The genes are TRBV28 and TRBJ2-1; D may be TRBD2 (5 bases). Germline V gene sequence: CDR1 MDHEN, CDR2 SYDVKM. CDR3 length: 15 residues. Trimming left V 1 base short and J 6 bases short, with 13 bases between. For the CDR3, the DNA is TGTGCCAGCAGTTTATTCGCCTCCGGGGTCAATGAGCAGTTCTTC. Amino acid sequence: CASSLFASGVNEQFF.

The chain combines TRBV15 with TRBJ2-3; the D is unclear. Germline-derived CDR1 and CDR2 are LNHNV and YYDKDF (reference sequence). The CDR3 consists of 12 residues. Trimming took off 1 base at V and 5 bases at J, with 4 bases between the two ends. The CDR3 sequence is CATSRVEDTQYF. The CDR3, as DNA: TGTGCCACCAGCAGAGTGGAAGATACGCAGTATTTT.

V is TRBV27 and J is TRBJ1-5, with 7 positions matching TRBD1. J lost 3 bases, V lost 6 bases, and 8 bases had no gene match. In germline, CDR1 is MNHEY, CDR2 SMNVEV (reference sequence). The CDR3 spans 15 residues. The CDR3 loop is CASRSLGQNNQPQHF. The CDR3 coding sequence is TGTGCCAGCAGAAGTCTGGGACAGAACAATCAGCCCCAGCATTTT.

The chain is built from TRBV4-1 and TRBJ2-1; D is perhaps TRBD1 or TRBD2 (5 bases each). The CDR3 contains 16 residues. Looked up from germline, CDR1 is MGHRA and CDR2 is YSYEKL. V was trimmed by 0 bases and J by 2 bases, leaving 11 bases between them. This CDR3 is CASSQDFRGPYNEQFF. The CDR3 coding sequence is TGCGCCAGCAGCCAAGATTTCCGGGGACCCTACAATGAGCAGTTCTTC.

The chain carries TRBV7-9 and TRBJ1-2; TRBD1 matches at 9 bases. The V gene end was trimmed by 1 base and the J gene end by 9 bases; junction bases not matched to a gene: 9. Germline V gene sequence: CDR1 SEHNR, CDR2 FQNEAQ (reference sequence). The CDR3 is made up of 15 amino acids. CDR3 DNA: TGTGCCAGCAGCTTAGTAGGACAGGGGTTTCGAAGCTACACCTTC. This encodes CASSLVGQGFRSYTF.

This clone was recorded once. The chain uses TRBV6-1 and TRBJ2-3; D may match TRBD1 or TRBD2 (5 bases each). The CDR3 runs 17 residues. V lost 2 bases and J 0 bases, leaving 15 bases between the germline ends. The germline V gene has CDR1 MNHNS and CDR2 SASEGT. The CDR3 region has the DNA TGTGCCAGCAGTGAAACCGGGGCCTTAACTAGCACAGATACGCAGTATTTT. The encoded protein is CASSETGALTSTDTQYF.

The chain employs TRBV7-9 and TRBJ1-5; possibly TRBD1 for D (5 bases). Trimming pared 0 bases from V and 1 base from J, leaving 13 bases between. Germline V gene sequence: CDR1 SEHNR, CDR2 FQNEAQ (reference sequence). This CDR3 has 17 amino acids. The DNA for the CDR3 is TGTGCCAGCAGCTTAGCTGGCAGGGAGTCGAGCAATCAGCCCCAGCATTTT. It yields the protein CASSLAGRESSNQPQHF.

The rearrangement uses TRBV7-2 and TRBJ1-2, with TRBD1 matching 10 bases. V shed 5 bases and J 2 bases; nucleotides not matched to a gene: 11. The CDR3 spans 17 residues. The germline CDR1 and CDR2 sequences are SGHTA and FQGNSA. CDR3 nucleotides: TGTGCCAGCAGCGCATACCGGGACAGGGGTCGGAACTATGGCTACACCTTC. This translates into CASSAYRDRGRNYGYTF.

This clone was counted once. The J gene is TRBJ1-1, the V gene TRBV7-2; no clear D. Germline V gene sequence: CDR1 SGHTA, CDR2 FQGNSA. V shed 5 bases and J shed 7 bases, with 17 bases lying between them. The CDR3 has 14 residues. The CDR3 spells CASSPLNTWFEAFF. CDR3 nucleotides: TGTGCCAGCAGCCCCCTAAATACGTGGTTTGAAGCTTTCTTT.

This clone appeared once. This chain joins TRBV2 and TRBJ2-7; possibly TRBD1 for D (5 bases). CDR1 is SNHLY, CDR2 FYNNEI, per germline. V was cut by 2 bases and J by 3 bases, with 14 bases left in between. This CDR3 has 15 residues. The CDR3 is CASSEPGERGYEQYF. The CDR3 coding sequence is TGTGCCAGCAGTGAACCTGGAGAAAGGGGCTACGAGCAGTACTTC.

This rearrangement joins TRBV6-1 to TRBJ2-7; D might be TRBD2 (6 bases). CDR1 is MNHNS, CDR2 SASEGT, per germline. CDR3 size: 15 residues. Trimming cost V 6 bases and J 6 bases, with 21 bases left between them. The CDR3 DNA reads TGTGCCAGCAGGGGATTTGGGGGGTACATTTCCGAGCAGTACTTC. This encodes CASRGFGGYISEQYF.

The chain employs TRBV28 and TRBJ2-7; D unclear. Looked up from germline, CDR1 is MDHEN and CDR2 is SYDVKM. The CDR3 is made up of 14 amino acids. Between the trimmed V and J ends, which lost 6 bases and 2 bases, there was a span of 14 bases. This CDR3 is CASRPNRLTYEQYF. The CDR3 DNA follows: TGTGCCAGCAGACCCAATCGTCTGACCTACGAGCAGTACTTC.